This T cell receptor (beta chain) was obtained from a study of T cell responses to AZD1222 COVID-19 vaccine (dated by TCRdb to about 2021). Study-level background: AZD1222 recipients with second doses at about 4 weeks or about 12 weeks were pooled, because spike-specific TCR depth and breadth did not differ between schedules. TCR sequencing was performed for 230 to 250 trial participants, of whom some 200 were given two doses of AZD1222 and approximately 25 were given two doses of MenACWY control vaccine. Trial participants were enrolled by age into 18-55, 56-69 and 70-plus year subgroups, with around 140, 26 and 57 TCR-sequenced participants respectively. Findings and caveats that apply to the study as a whole: Because no samples from the day 14 peak response were available, repertoires could be characterized only after the peak T cell response. In the small 56-69-year group, the increase in depth fell short of significance, most likely because of low power. CD4 TCRs associated with the vaccine covered the entire spike protein, and the dominant responses were in regions 160-218 and 743-854. Nearly half of unique spike-specific TCRs reportedly recognized epitopes outside regions mutated in the B.1.351 and B.1.1.7 variants. Most participants were white British and females outnumbered males, and the authors suggested that clonal diversity may have been underestimated. Conclusions about previously exposed vaccinees are limited because only a handful of AZD1222 recipients were SARS-CoV-2 seropositive at baseline. After two AZD1222 doses, spike-specific TCR breadth and depth were significantly higher than at day 0 and than in MenACWY recipients.

The CDR3 regions of human TCRbeta chains were analyzed by immunosequencing. In the original analysis: Repertoire TCRs were matched against a reference library of SARS-CoV-2-specific TCRs generated with the MIRA antigen-specificity platform. Breadth meant the fraction of unique TCRs that were SARS-CoV-2-associated, whereas depth meant the fraction of total T cells that were SARS-CoV-2-associated. Using the MIRA data, each spike-specific TCR was assigned both to the spike region to which the TCR was reactive and to a CD4 or CD8 class. Log10-transformed breadth and depth values were compared by one-way ANOVA with Sidak's multiple comparisons tests. In its TCRdb copy, this immuneACCESS table keeps in-frame sequences only and misses some clones. Where compared with another copy, unresolved V genes explain less than half of these, and the others have no known cause. V, J and clone size reflect that table, while D and trimming were determined from the DNA. A total of approximately 130,000 clones appear in this sample, about 90% of them only once. Clones ranked in the top ten supply 5.4% of the sample.

Counted from cysteine to phenylalanine, this CDR3 has 14 amino acids. The entry retains the CDR3 DNA only, 42 bases that are in frame from base 1. Cut back by 5 bases and 6 bases, the V and J ends lie 14 bases apart. The CDR1 and CDR2 encoded by the germline V gene are MDHEN and SYDVKM. Taken with the paper, the label for time point translates to: baseline before first vaccination. Vaccinee samples were obtained from the UK trials COV001 and COV002, which included a single-blind randomized controlled phase 2/3 trial of AZD1222 (ChAdOx1 nCoV-19) in healthy adults. For TCRbeta chain sequencing, PBMC samples were collected from trial participants at day 0 and at day 28 after the second dose. As regards this clone: Its antigen is currently not known. Qualities for individual bases were not recorded, and no much larger clone is one base off.

Source: peripheral blood, taken on day 0 of AZD1222 vaccination. The receptor was derived from an adult in good health. The V and J genes are TRBV28 and TRBJ2-1; the D gene is perhaps TRBD1, from 6 matching bases. The nucleotides are TGTGCCAGCAGTCCCCCACTGACAGGCAATGAGCAGTTCTTC. This is translated as CASSPPLTGNEQFF.